The table lists the clone carrying this TCR beta chain with a few counts. Its target is not known. TCR beta CDR3 regions were amplified from RNA. The TCR CDR3 was amplified in a first-round RT-PCR using the HTBI primer set. TCRdb fed the multiplex PCR reads into MiXCR, producing one record per CDR3 protein. The top ten clones hold roughly 4.3% of a sample with 600,000 to 700,000 distinct CDR3 sequences, roughly 14% of them seen once. The sample belongs to a study of T cells in Graves' hyperthyroidism and ophthalmopathy. Across the whole study: Upon initial diagnosis and before any treatment, peripheral blood was collected.

Broader study findings: Clonotypes that were expanded in thyroid above 0.001 mostly appeared in blood too.

The V gene's germline CDR1 is SEHNR and CDR2 FQNEAQ (reference sequence). V dropped 4 bases and J dropped 4; count of bases not matched to a gene: 3. The CDR3 is 15 amino acids. Patients affected by ophthalmopathy presented a Clinical Activity Score of at least 3, a NOSPECS grade of at least 4, and disease duration below 3 months. The rearrangement uses TRBV7-9 and TRBJ2-2, with 10 bases fitting TRBD2. Sequencing was done on a sample of blood. The origin of this receptor is a middle-aged woman with Graves' ophthalmopathy. This CDR3 is CASSYIAGGTGELFF. The CDR3 DNA reads TGTGCCAGCAGCTATATAGCGGGAGGCACCGGGGAGCTGTTTTTT.